The 29 T cell receptor beta chains below come from one sample, sequenced in a study of blood T cell repertoires in COVID-19. The table came from immunoSEQ multiplex PCR; TCRdb's copy has only in-frame clones and leaves some out. The data show about 260,000 clones, around nine tenths seen once. Sequenced input: peripheral blood. Receptors were obtained from a woman in her sixties or seventies with COVID-19, enrolled during active disease.

The chain combines TRBV27 with TRBJ1-2; TRBD1 is a possible D gene (5 bases). Between the trimmed V and J ends, which lost 5 bases and 3 bases, there was a span of 13 bases. The CDR3 sequence is 14 residues long. The germline V gene encodes CDR1 MNHEY and CDR2 SMNVEV (reference sequence). Here the CDR3 DNA reads TGTGCCAGCAGTCCCCCCGGGGGGGACTATGGCTACACCTTC. Translated, it gives CASSPPGGDYGYTF.

The chain links TRBV5-1 to TRBJ1-4; D possibly corresponds to TRBD1 (5 bases). The V gene lost 2 bases and the J gene lost 4 bases, with 9 bases spanning the gap. Germline CDR1 reads SGHRS; CDR2 reads YFSETQ. The CDR3 is made up of 14 amino acids. The DNA of the CDR3 is TGCGCCAGCAGCTTTCAGGGTCGTAATGAAAAACTGTTTTTT. It encodes CASSFQGRNEKLFF.

The chain links TRBV5-1 to TRBJ2-2, with a tentative D call TRBD1 (5 bases). CDR3 length: 15 residues. The V and J ends lost 4 bases and 7 bases respectively, with 17 bases between them. The germline V gene has CDR1 SGHRS and CDR2 YFSETQ. The CDR3 region has the DNA TGCGCCAGCAGCCCAAACAGTGGACATTACGGGGAGCTGTTTTTT. Protein sequence: CASSPNSGHYGELFF. Drawing the rest from reference TRBV5-1 and TRBJ2-2, the complete variable domain is KAGVTQTPRYLIKTRGQQVTLSCSPISGHRSVSWYQQTPGQGLQFLFEYFSETQRNKGNFPGRFSGRQFSNSRSEMNVSTLELGDSALYLCASSPNSGHYGELFFGEGSRLTVL.

The CDR3 bases are TGCGCCAGCAGCCGAACAGCACAGGGGGCCCTCACTGAAGCTTTCTTT. Translating gives CASSRTAQGALTEAFF. The chain uses TRBV4-1 and TRBJ1-1; 9 bases fit TRBD1. The length of the CDR3 is 16 residues. Germline CDR1 is MGHRA and CDR2 is YSYEKL. Trimming cost V 4 bases and J 4 bases; bases outside gene matches: 10.

This rearrangement joins TRBV20-1 to TRBJ2-7; 9 nucleotides align to TRBD2. The CDR3 is 16 amino acids. V shed 3 bases, J shed 3 bases, and the junction held 12 bases outside the gene matches. In germline, CDR1 is DFQATT, CDR2 SNEGSKA (reference sequence). This CDR3 is CSASPKGASGNYEQYF. Written as DNA, the CDR3 is TGCAGTGCTAGTCCTAAGGGGGCTAGCGGGAACTACGAGCAGTACTTC.

The rearrangement links TRBV27 to TRBJ1-1; 10 positions agree with TRBD1. The V gene's germline CDR1 is MNHEY and CDR2 SMNVEV (reference sequence). The length of the CDR3 is 15 residues. V lost 6 bases and J lost 4; bases outside the gene matches: 8. CDR3 DNA sequence: TGTGCCAGCAGAGAGACAGGGGGCTTCGGCACTGAAGCTTTCTTT. Protein: CASRETGGFGTEAFF.

The chain combines TRBV5-1 with TRBJ1-5, with 10 bases that match TRBD1. This CDR3 has 15 residues. CDR1 SGHRS and CDR2 YFSETQ come from the germline V gene. Trimming took 3 bases from V and 9 from J; bases not matched to a gene: 9. This CDR3 is CASSSGQGGATPQHF. The CDR3 region has the DNA TGCGCCAGCAGCTCAGGACAGGGGGGAGCGACGCCCCAGCATTTT.

This chain links TRBV19 with TRBJ1-5; TRBD1 matches 7 bases. Germline lookup yields CDR1 LNHDA and CDR2 SQIVND (reference sequence). The CDR3 sequence is 16 residues long. J gave up 4 bases and V 2 bases, and 8 bases lay outside the gene matches. The chain's CDR3 is CASSIRTGLANQPQHF. The DNA of the CDR3 is TGTGCCAGTAGTATACGGACAGGTTTGGCTAATCAGCCCCAGCATTTT.

The rearrangement joins TRBV4-1 to TRBJ1-4; TRBD1 agrees at 9 bases. V lost 6 bases, J lost 5 bases, and 4 bases stayed unmatched. The V gene's germline CDR1 is MGHRA and CDR2 YSYEKL. The CDR3 has 14 amino acids. In DNA, the CDR3 is TGCGCCAGCAGGCCGGGACAGGGCAATGAAAAACTGTTTTTT. Amino acids: CASRPGQGNEKLFF.

The chain joins TRBV3-1 (or the pseudogene TRBV3-2) to TRBJ1-4; no clear D. This CDR3 contains 14 residues. V lost 10 bases to trimming and J lost 4 bases, with 16 bases between them. The germline CDR1 and CDR2 sequences are LGHDT and YNNKEL (reference sequence). The CDR3 here is CATTPGRFNEKLFF. As DNA, the CDR3 is TGTGCCACCACGCCAGGCAGGTTTAATGAAAAACTGTTTTTT.

The chain recombines TRBV3-1 (or the pseudogene TRBV3-2) with TRBJ1-5; 8 bases align to TRBD1. The trim removed 0 bases at V and 5 bases at J, leaving 6 bases unmatched. CDR1 is LGHDT, CDR2 YNNKEL, per germline (reference sequence). This CDR3 is 16 amino acids long. The CDR3 sequence: CASSQEAQGAHQPQHF. CDR3 DNA: TGTGCCAGCAGCCAAGAAGCGCAGGGGGCTCATCAGCCCCAGCATTTT.

The rearrangement uses TRBV11-2 and TRBJ2-7; D is perhaps TRBD2 (6 bases). V was cut by 4 bases and J by 3 bases, with 13 bases left in between. The CDR3 loop spans 14 amino acids. CDR1 and CDR2 (germline): SGHAT, FQNNGV. The CDR3 DNA follows: TGTGCCAGCAGCTCCTCTTGGAGGGACTACGAGCAGTACTTC. Protein: CASSSSWRDYEQYF.

The V and J genes are TRBV6-5 and TRBJ1-5; D gene unclear. The V and J ends lost 2 bases and 1 base respectively, with 9 bases between them. The V gene's germline CDR1 is MNHEY and CDR2 SVGAGI. The CDR3 runs to 15 residues. The CDR3 is CASSYTAGSNQPQHF. In nucleotides, the CDR3 is TGTGCCAGCAGTTACACAGCGGGGAGCAATCAGCCCCAGCATTTT.

The rearrangement joins TRBV30 to TRBJ1-1, with a tentative D call TRBD1 (6 bases). The CDR3 is 14 amino acids. Trimming took 3 bases from V and 2 from J, leaving 13 bases between them. Germline V gene data show CDR1 as GTSNPN and CDR2 as SVGIG (reference sequence). CDR3 sequence (DNA): TGTGCCTGGAGGAACAGGGCAACTAACACTGAAGCTTTCTTT. Translated, it gives CAWRNRATNTEAFF.

This clone appeared a single time. The chain couples TRBV30 to TRBJ1-2; weak D call: TRBD1 (5 bases). Trimming removed 0 bases from V and 4 bases from J, with 9 bases in between. Germline assignment: CDR1 GTSNPN and CDR2 SVGIG (reference sequence). The CDR3 is made up of 13 amino acids. This CDR3 reads CAWSVQDLYGYTF. The CDR3 nucleotides read TGTGCCTGGAGTGTACAGGATCTCTATGGCTACACCTTC.

This chain connects TRBV9 to TRBJ2-7, with 10 bases fitting TRBD2. This CDR3 contains 16 residues. Germline V CDR1 and CDR2: SGDLS, YYNGEE. Trimming cost V 1 base and J 7 bases; bases outside gene matches: 11. The CDR3: CASSVSSGRAVGEQYF. In nucleotides, the CDR3 is TGTGCCAGCAGCGTATCGAGCGGGAGGGCCGTTGGAGAGCAGTACTTC.

This clone was recorded only once. This chain links TRBV5-4 with TRBJ2-2; 8 bases are a match to TRBD2. Trimming cost V 6 bases and J 0 bases; bases outside gene matches: 4. There are 15 residues in the CDR3. Germline lookup yields CDR1 SGHNT and CDR2 YYREEE (reference sequence). This CDR3 is CASTLAGTNTGELFF. DNA for the CDR3: TGTGCCAGCACCCTAGCGGGTACGAACACCGGGGAGCTGTTTTTT.

The chain combines TRBV9 with TRBJ1-6; D gene unclear. V was trimmed by 0 bases and J by 10 bases, leaving 11 bases between them. The CDR3 consists of 14 residues. The germline CDR1 and CDR2 sequences are SGDLS and YYNGEE. CDR3 in amino acids: CASSVEPGGSPLHF. For the CDR3, the DNA is TGTGCCAGCAGCGTAGAGCCGGGAGGGTCACCCCTCCACTTT.

V and J are TRBV5-5 and TRBJ2-3, with 9 positions matching TRBD2. Germline V gene lookup returns CDR1 SGHKS and CDR2 YYEKEE (reference sequence). Germline trimming cut 4 bases from V and 5 bases from J; bases unmatched to any gene: 14. The CDR3 consists of 17 residues. The CDR3 bases are TGTGCCAGCAGCGCCGCTTACGTTGCGGGAGGGAGAGATACGCAGTATTTT. Translation gives CASSAAYVAGGRDTQYF.

This chain uses TRBV24-1 with TRBJ2-3; D remains unclear. Deletions cut 4 bases from V and 5 bases from J, with 3 bases between. This CDR3 has 11 residues. Germline lookup yields CDR1 KGHDR and CDR2 SFDVKD. The CDR3 loop reads CATSELDTQYF. The CDR3 region has the DNA TGTGCCACCAGTGAACTAGATACGCAGTATTTT.

This clone showed up just once. The V and J genes are TRBV5-1 and TRBJ1-1, with D perhaps TRBD1 (5 bases). V was cut by 4 bases and J by 4 bases, with 14 bases left in between. This CDR3 comprises 14 residues. CDR1 and CDR2 from the germline V gene are SGHRS and YFSETQ. CDR3 loop: CASSQSGGSTEAFF. CDR3 in DNA: TGCGCCAGCAGCCAATCCGGGGGTAGCACTGAAGCTTTCTTT.

The chain employs TRBV28 and TRBJ1-2; D is uncertain. Looked up from germline, CDR1 is MDHEN and CDR2 is SYDVKM. The CDR3 spans 12 residues. Trimming left V 1 base short and J 7 bases short, with 7 bases between. DNA for the CDR3: TGTGCCAGCAGTTTATCCAGAGGTGGCTACACCTTC. Encoded protein: CASSLSRGGYTF.

The gene calls are TRBV30 and TRBJ1-6; tentatively, D is TRBD1 (6 bases). The CDR3 covers 14 residues. Germline lookup yields CDR1 GTSNPN and CDR2 SVGIG (reference sequence). The V and J ends lost 3 bases and 5 bases respectively, with 11 bases between them. The CDR3 loop reads CAWRTDSNNSPLHF. CDR3 coding DNA: TGTGCCTGGAGGACGGACAGTAATAATTCACCCCTCCACTTT.

The chain is built from TRBV5-4 and TRBJ1-2; 8 nucleotides agree with TRBD1. V gave up 4 bases and J gave up 2 bases; unmatched junction bases: 10. The CDR3 is 16 amino acids. The germline CDR1 and CDR2 sequences are SGHNT and YYREEE (reference sequence). The CDR3 spells CASSKPTGDRNYGYTF. Written as DNA, the CDR3 is TGTGCCAGCAGCAAGCCGACAGGGGACCGAAACTATGGCTACACCTTC.

The gene calls are TRBV15 and TRBJ2-6, with D uncertain. The germline gives CDR1 LNHNV, CDR2 YYDKDF (reference sequence). V lost 1 base to trimming and J lost 2 bases, with 6 bases between them. This CDR3 has 15 amino acids. The CDR3 spells CATSRVIAGANVLTF. CDR3 nucleotides: TGTGCCACCAGCAGAGTCATTGCTGGGGCCAACGTCCTGACTTTC.

This rearrangement joins TRBV20-1 to TRBJ1-1; 7 bases are a match to TRBD1. CDR1 DFQATT and CDR2 SNEGSKA come from the germline V gene (reference sequence). The CDR3 consists of 11 residues. With 6 bases clipped from V and 5 bases from J, the junction kept 3 bases outside the gene matches. The CDR3 region has the DNA TGCAGTGCCCCAGGGGGGACTGAAGCTTTCTTT. This translates into CSAPGGTEAFF.

The chain is built from TRBV19 and TRBJ2-2; 8 bases are shared with TRBD2. This CDR3 is 17 amino acids long. V lost 3 bases, J lost 1 base, and 7 bases stayed unmatched. Germline values: CDR1 LNHDA, CDR2 SQIVND (reference sequence). Here the CDR3 DNA reads TGTGCCAGTAGTATGAGCGGGGGTTCATTGAACACCGGGGAGCTGTTTTTT. It codes for CASSMSGGSLNTGELFF.

V gene TRBV28 combines with J gene TRBJ2-7, with D perhaps matching TRBD1 (5 bases). V shed 2 bases and J shed 3 bases, with 14 bases lying between them. CDR3 length: 15 amino acids. Looked up from germline, CDR1 is MDHEN and CDR2 is SYDVKM. CDR3 nucleotide sequence: TGTGCCAGCAGTTTAGCAACTTCAGGGATCTACGAGCAGTACTTC. The encoded protein is CASSLATSGIYEQYF. Variable domain in full (rest from reference TRBV28 and TRBJ2-7): DVKVTQSSRYLVKRTGEKVFLECVQDMDHENMFWYRQDPGLGLRLIYFSYDVKMKEKGDIPEGYSVSREKKERFSLILESASTNQTSMYLCASSLATSGIYEQYFGPGTRLTVT.

The chain joins TRBV28 to TRBJ2-7; D is possibly TRBD2 (6 bases). The length of the CDR3 is 18 residues. The germline gives CDR1 MDHEN, CDR2 SYDVKM. The V gene lost 3 bases and the J gene lost 2 bases, with 23 bases spanning the gap. The DNA of the CDR3 is TGTGCCAGCAGTTTCCCATTGGAGGGAGGTACTTTACCCTACGAGCAGTACTTC. Translating gives CASSFPLEGGTLPYEQYF.